These 12 T cell receptor beta chains were sequenced from one sample in a study of response to subunit inactivated influenza vaccine. MiXCR, run by TCRdb on the RT-PCR reads, gives a single entry per CDR3 protein. This sample has hundreds of thousands of distinct CDR3 sequences, with 14% found just once. The sample here was PBMCs from blood, taken around 14 days before vaccination. These receptors were taken from a man between 45 and 60 years old who received an inactivated influenza vaccine.

The chain has TRBV7-9 and TRBJ2-3; D may be TRBD2 (6 bases). Germline CDR1 and CDR2: SEHNR and FQNEAQ (reference sequence). The CDR3 is 16 amino acids. The V end lost 0 bases, the J end lost 5 bases, and 15 bases lay between the germline ends. The CDR3 sequence: CASSLAQRQAGDTQYF. As DNA, the CDR3 is TGTGCCAGCAGCTTAGCGCAGAGGCAAGCGGGAGATACGCAGTATTTT.

This clonotype was found a few times. The chain combines TRBV28 with TRBJ2-7, with a tentative D call TRBD2 (5 bases). Germline CDR1 reads MDHEN; CDR2 reads SYDVKM. This CDR3 region has 16 residues. The V and J ends lost 3 bases and 7 bases respectively, with 22 bases between them. The CDR3 DNA sequence: TGTGCCAGCAGTTTTATTTTGTGGGGAGCCCATGGAGAGCAGTACTTC. Protein sequence: CASSFILWGAHGEQYF.

This clonotype was seen at least ten times. The gene calls are TRBV3-1 and TRBJ1-2; no reliable D call. V lost 0 bases, J lost 0 bases, and 5 bases lay in between. This CDR3 is built from 14 residues. CDR1 and CDR2 from the germline V gene are LGHDT and YNNKEL (reference sequence). CDR3 nucleotides: TGTGCCAGCAGCCAAGACAGGACTAACTATGGCTACACCTTC. This sequence encodes CASSQDRTNYGYTF.

J is TRBJ2-1 and V is TRBV20-1; 13 nucleotides align to TRBD2. The germline V gene has CDR1 DFQATT and CDR2 SNEGSKA (reference sequence). CDR3 length: 15 amino acids. The V and J ends lost 5 bases and 12 bases, in that order; junction bases with no gene match: 13. CDR3 loop: CSAPPGTSGTGLQFF. Here the CDR3 DNA reads TGCAGTGCTCCCCCCGGGACTAGCGGGACGGGCCTGCAGTTCTTC.

J is TRBJ2-7 and V is TRBV28, with TRBD2 matching over 13 bases. V lost 4 bases, J lost 7 bases, and 10 bases stayed unmatched. In germline, CDR1 is MDHEN, CDR2 SYDVKM. The CDR3 covers 16 residues. CDR3 sequence (DNA): TGTGCCAGCAGTTCGTCCGGACTAGCGGGAGTGGGAGAGCAGTACTTC. Translation gives CASSSSGLAGVGEQYF.

CDR3 nucleotides: TGTGCCAGTGGTCAGATGCGGGGGAACCAAGAGACCCAGTACTTC. Translation: CASGQMRGNQETQYF. The chain joins TRBV7-2 to TRBJ2-5; 7 bases fit TRBD2. Trimming took 9 bases from V and 0 from J; bases not matched to a gene: 10. CDR1 and CDR2 (germline): SGHTA, FQGNSA. The CDR3 covers 15 residues.

This clonotype showed up just a few times. The chain joins TRBV30 to TRBJ1-1; TRBD1 might be the D (6 bases). Trimming shortened V by 8 bases and J by 4 bases, and 14 bases separated the two germline ends. The CDR3 sequence is 12 residues long. Germline lookup yields CDR1 GTSNPN and CDR2 SVGIG (reference sequence). The CDR3 sequence: CAQLQGGTEAFF. Written as DNA, the CDR3 is TGTGCCCAGCTACAGGGCGGCACTGAAGCTTTCTTT.

J is TRBJ2-7 and V is TRBV6-2 or TRBV6-3, with D possibly being TRBD1 or TRBD2 (5 bases each). From germline, CDR1 is MNHEY and CDR2 SVGEGT. CDR3 length equals 16 residues. Between the trimmed V and J ends, which lost 0 bases and 3 bases, there was a span of 15 bases. CDR3 nucleotides: TGTGCCAGCAGTTACTCGATGTGGAGAGGGGACTACGAGCAGTACTTC. Its translation: CASSYSMWRGDYEQYF.

This clonotype was detected only a few times. The chain uses TRBV15 and TRBJ2-7; unclear D gene. The CDR3 loop spans 13 amino acids. Germline loops: CDR1 LNHNV, CDR2 YYDKDF (reference sequence). The V end lost 4 bases, the J end lost 6 bases, and 13 bases lay between the germline ends. The CDR3 spells CATSNSVVSEQYF. Here the CDR3 DNA reads TGTGCCACCAGCAACTCAGTAGTCTCCGAGCAGTACTTC.

This clonotype came up many times. J is TRBJ1-2 and V is TRBV27, with 9 positions matching TRBD1. Germline CDR1 and CDR2: MNHEY and SMNVEV (reference sequence). V shed 5 bases and J 7 bases; nucleotides not matched to a gene: 11. The CDR3 totals 15 residues. The CDR3 spells CASSPNPGTGSGYTF. Here the CDR3 DNA reads TGTGCCAGCAGTCCGAACCCCGGGACAGGGTCTGGCTACACCTTC.

V usage is TRBV7-8 and J usage is TRBJ2-2, with a possible D match to TRBD2 (7 bases). The CDR3 consists of 17 residues. V lost 3 bases and J 3 bases, leaving 17 bases between the germline ends. The V gene's germline CDR1 is SGHVS and CDR2 FQNEAQ. The CDR3 is CASSLVLGGRDTGELFF. CDR3 coding DNA: TGTGCCAGCAGCTTGGTTTTGGGGGGGCGCGACACCGGGGAGCTGTTTTTT.

This clonotype was observed a handful of times. CDR3 nucleotide sequence: TGTGCCAGCAGCTTAGTTGCGGGTTCGGGTGAGCAGTTCTTC. Translation: CASSLVAGSGEQFF. The gene calls are TRBV7-9 and TRBJ2-1; D perhaps matches TRBD2 (5 bases). V was clipped by 1 base and J by 9 bases, with 13 bases between them. This CDR3 has 14 residues. The germline gives CDR1 SEHNR, CDR2 FQNEAQ (reference sequence).